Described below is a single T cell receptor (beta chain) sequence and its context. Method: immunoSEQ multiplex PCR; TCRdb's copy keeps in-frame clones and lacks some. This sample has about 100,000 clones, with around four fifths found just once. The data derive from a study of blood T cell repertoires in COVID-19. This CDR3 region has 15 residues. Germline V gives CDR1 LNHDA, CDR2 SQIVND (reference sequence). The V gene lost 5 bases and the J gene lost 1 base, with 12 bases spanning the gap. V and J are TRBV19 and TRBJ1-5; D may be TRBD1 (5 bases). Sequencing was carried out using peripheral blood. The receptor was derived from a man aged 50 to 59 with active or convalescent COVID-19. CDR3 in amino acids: CASSDGGDSNQPQHF. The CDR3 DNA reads TGTGCCAGTAGTGACGGGGGGGACAGCAATCAGCCCCAGCATTTT.